This is a list of T cell receptor beta chains from one sample in a study of vaccination and CD4 T cells after COVID-19. TCRdb fed the PCR reads into MiXCR, producing one record per CDR3 protein. The table has approximately 8,000 distinct CDR3 sequences, approximately 53% seen once. Antigens for these TCRs are unknown. Input material: CD4+ T cells from blood, cultured in vitro. These receptors all come from a human donor in good health. The CDR3 runs from the conserved cysteine through the conserved F or W. Each record gives: V gene, J gene, D gene, CDR3 DNA, CDR3 protein. A D gene is named only where the DNA matches it firmly.

v_call: TRBV20-1; j_call: TRBJ2-7; d_call: TRBD1; cdr3_nt: TGCAGTGCTCTTACCCGGGACAGGGTCTACGAGCAGTACTTC; cdr3_aa: CSALTRDRVYEQYF
v_call: TRBV10-3; j_call: TRBJ2-1; d_call: TRBD2; cdr3_nt: TGTGCCTCTACCCCTAGCGGGGGTGACGATGAGCAGTTCTTC; cdr3_aa: CASTPSGGDDEQFF
v_call: TRBV7-2; j_call: TRBJ1-1; d_call: TRBD1; cdr3_nt: TGTGCCAGCAGCCCCCAGACAGGGCGGACTGAAGCTTTCTTT; cdr3_aa: CASSPQTGRTEAFF
v_call: TRBV7-2; j_call: TRBJ2-2; d_call: NA; cdr3_nt: TGTGCCAGCAGCTTAAGCGCTACCAACACCGGGGAGCTGTTTTTT; cdr3_aa: CASSLSATNTGELFF
v_call: TRBV19; j_call: TRBJ1-5; d_call: TRBD1; cdr3_nt: TGTGCCAGTAACCCGGGACAGGGATATCAGCCCCAGCATTTT; cdr3_aa: CASNPGQGYQPQHF
v_call: TRBV20-1; j_call: TRBJ2-7; d_call: NA; cdr3_nt: TGCAGTGCTATACTCGTAACGCGCGAGCAGTACTTC; cdr3_aa: CSAILVTREQYF
v_call: TRBV2; j_call: TRBJ1-5; d_call: TRBD1; cdr3_nt: TGTGCCAGCCAGGGGGGACAGACGTTCAATCAGCCCCAGCATTTT; cdr3_aa: CASQGGQTFNQPQHF
v_call: TRBV6-1; j_call: TRBJ1-5; d_call: NA; cdr3_nt: TGTGCCAGCAGTGAATGGTTCGGTGGCAATCAGCCCCAGCATTTT; cdr3_aa: CASSEWFGGNQPQHF
v_call: TRBV2; j_call: TRBJ1-1; d_call: TRBD1; cdr3_nt: TGTGCCAGCAGTAACCTACCCCGGGACAGGAATAATGAAGCTTTCTTT; cdr3_aa: CASSNLPRDRNNEAFF
v_call: TRBV12-3/TRBV12-4; j_call: TRBJ1-3; d_call: NA; cdr3_nt: TGTGCCAGCAGTTTACAGAGCTCTGGAAACACCATATATTTT; cdr3_aa: CASSLQSSGNTIYF
v_call: TRBV6-1; j_call: TRBJ1-2; d_call: NA; cdr3_nt: TGTGCCAGCAGCCCCCCAACGGGGGGAAGCTACACCTTC; cdr3_aa: CASSPPTGGSYTF
v_call: TRBV10-1; j_call: TRBJ1-2; d_call: NA; cdr3_nt: TGCGCCACCCTCGGGGGGGGGCATAGCTATGGCTACACCTTC; cdr3_aa: CATLGGGHSYGYTF
v_call: TRBV14; j_call: TRBJ2-7; d_call: NA; cdr3_nt: TGTGCCAGCAGTCTGGGACGGACCTCCTACGAGCAGTACTTC; cdr3_aa: CASSLGRTSYEQYF
v_call: TRBV2; j_call: TRBJ1-2; d_call: TRBD1; cdr3_nt: TGTGCCAGCAGTGAAGAGCTTGGGACAGGAGGCTACACCTTC; cdr3_aa: CASSEELGTGGYTF
v_call: TRBV20-1; j_call: TRBJ2-7; d_call: NA; cdr3_nt: TGCAGTGTTGTCTCCGGGAGTTACGAGCAGTACTTC; cdr3_aa: CSVVSGSYEQYF
v_call: TRBV27; j_call: TRBJ2-1; d_call: NA; cdr3_nt: TGTGCCGACGGTCGGGGATCCTACAATGAGCAGTTCTTC; cdr3_aa: CADGRGSYNEQFF